A selection of T cell receptor beta chains follows, all from one sample in a study of T cell repertoires in aging, cancer and after chemotherapy. TCRdb called the multiplex PCR reads again in MiXCR, with one record for every CDR3 protein. The sample has around 13,000 distinct CDR3 sequences; around 20% are singletons. The sample was blood. The receptors were sampled from a human donor in good health. The CDR3 runs from the conserved cysteine through the conserved F or W. D genes are given only for firm matches. Part of the rows lack a size; the others show once, few, many or a class for expanded clones.

v_call,d_call,j_call,clone_size,cdr3_aa,cdr3_nt
TRBV12-3/TRBV12-4,NA,TRBJ2-1,NA,CASSPKGGLSYNEQFF,TGTGCCAGCAGTCCTAAGGGGGGTCTGTCCTACAATGAGCAGTTCTTC
TRBV10-3,TRBD1,TRBJ2-7,NA,CATGTGGSEQYF,TGTGCCACCGGGACAGGGGGCAGCGAGCAGTACTTC
TRBV12-3/TRBV12-4,TRBD1,TRBJ1-4,few,CASSPRDRVSTNEKLFF,TGTGCCAGCAGTCCCCGGGACAGGGTCTCTACTAATGAAAAACTGTTTTTT
TRBV19,TRBD1,TRBJ2-2,NA,CASSISGTGANTGELFF,TGTGCCAGTAGTATTTCCGGGACAGGGGCGAACACCGGGGAGCTGTTTTTT
TRBV12-3/TRBV12-4,TRBD1,TRBJ1-5,NA,CASSPGTGLSNQPQHF,TGTGCCAGCAGTCCAGGGACAGGGTTGAGCAATCAGCCCCAGCATTTT
TRBV12-3/TRBV12-4,TRBD2,TRBJ2-7,NA,CASTQRGINYEQYF,TGTGCCAGCACCCAGCGGGGGATCAACTACGAGCAGTACTTC
TRBV29-1,NA,TRBJ1-1,medium-sized,CSVSRDPAIITEAFF,TGCAGCGTTTCCCGGGACCCCGCTATTATCACTGAAGCTTTCTTT
TRBV12-3/TRBV12-4,NA,TRBJ2-1,few,CASSRVYNEQFF,TGTGCCAGCAGCCGGGTCTACAATGAGCAGTTCTTC
TRBV5-1,NA,TRBJ2-1,few,CASSLLKTSNNEQFF,TGCGCCAGCAGCTTGTTAAAGACCTCCAACAATGAGCAGTTCTTC
TRBV20-1,NA,TRBJ1-1,few,CSARFGTDTEAFF,TGCAGTGCTAGATTCGGGACCGACACTGAAGCTTTCTTT
TRBV13,NA,TRBJ2-1,NA,CASSLDPGTTYNEQFF,TGCGCCAGCAGCTTGGACCCCGGGACAACTTACAATGAGCAGTTCTTC
TRBV20-1,NA,TRBJ2-1,many,CSALDRTTRNEQFF,TGCAGTGCCCTCGACCGGACTACTCGTAATGAGCAGTTCTTC
TRBV11-2,TRBD2,TRBJ2-1,few,CASSRASGGYNEQFF,TGTGCCAGCAGCCGAGCTAGCGGGGGCTACAATGAGCAGTTCTTC
TRBV5-4,NA,TRBJ2-1,few,CASSFPSSGRTFF,TGTGCCAGCAGCTTTCCCTCTTCAGGGCGGACGTTCTTC
TRBV5-1,NA,TRBJ2-5,NA,CASSLGGSEETQYF,TGCGCCAGCAGCTTGGGGGGGAGTGAAGAGACCCAGTACTTC
TRBV18,NA,TRBJ2-1,few,CASSLLGGTYNEQFF,TGTGCCAGCTCACTCCTCGGGGGAACCTACAATGAGCAGTTCTTC
TRBV6-5,NA,TRBJ2-4,NA,CASRGGLQTVNIQYF,TGTGCCAGCAGGGGTGGACTCCAAACCGTAAACATTCAGTACTTC
TRBV7-2,TRBD2,TRBJ2-5,NA,CASSQDRPTGTSGGAGETQYF,TGCGCCAGCAGCCAAGATCGGCCCACCGGGACTAGCGGGGGGGCGGGAGAGACCCAGTACTTC
TRBV6-4,NA,TRBJ2-3,few,CASSDSPWSGDTQYF,TGTGCCAGCAGTGACTCCCCCTGGTCCGGGGATACGCAGTATTTT
TRBV13,TRBD2,TRBJ2-1,few,CASSFPGTSGSYNEQFF,TGTGCCAGCAGCTTCCCCGGGACTAGCGGTTCCTACAATGAGCAGTTCTTC
TRBV11-2,TRBD1,TRBJ1-2,NA,CVSSPVSGAGGELANYGYTF,TGTGTCAGCAGCCCAGTTTCCGGGGCAGGGGGCGAACTAGCTAACTATGGCTACACCTTC
TRBV6-5,NA,TRBJ2-7,medium-sized,CASSYSGIYEQYF,TGTGCCAGCAGTTACTCGGGCATCTACGAGCAGTACTTC
TRBV7-2,NA,TRBJ1-1,medium-sized,CASSLAAGFDTEAFF,TGTGCCAGCAGCTTAGCAGCAGGGTTCGACACTGAAGCTTTCTTT
TRBV7-2,NA,TRBJ1-4,few,CASSQGTAYNEKLFF,TGTGCCAGCAGCCAGGGGACCGCCTATAATGAAAAACTGTTTTTT
TRBV6-5,TRBD2,TRBJ2-7,NA,CASSGTSGAREQYF,TGTGCCAGCAGTGGTACTAGCGGGGCCCGCGAGCAGTACTTC
TRBV4-3,TRBD1,TRBJ1-2,few,CASSLGQGDAYGYTF,TGCGCCAGCAGCCTAGGACAGGGCGACGCTTATGGCTACACCTTC
TRBV15,TRBD1,TRBJ1-2,medium-sized,CATSRDYRGDGYTF,TGTGCCACCAGCAGAGATTACAGGGGGGATGGCTACACCTTC
TRBV4-2,NA,TRBJ2-1,NA,CASSPATGYNEQFF,TGTGCCAGCAGCCCAGCGACAGGATACAATGAGCAGTTCTTC
TRBV6-5,NA,TRBJ1-2,medium-sized,CASSYSDGYGYTF,TGTGCCAGCAGTTACTCCGACGGCTATGGCTACACCTTC
TRBV6-5,NA,TRBJ2-7,medium-sized,CASSLGRRANQYF,TGTGCCAGCAGTCTGGGGAGACGGGCGAATCAGTACTTC
TRBV3-2,NA,TRBJ1-2,NA,CASSPLGTKGYTF,TGTGCCAGCAGCCCGTTGGGGACTAAGGGCTACACCTTC
TRBV7-2,NA,TRBJ2-7,NA,CASSLAATLGSYEQYF,TGTGCCAGCAGCTTAGCAGCCACGCTGGGCTCCTACGAGCAGTACTTC
TRBV5-1,TRBD2,TRBJ2-7,NA,CASSPRGASYEQYF,TGCGCCAGCAGCCCGCGGGGGGCGTCCTACGAGCAGTACTTC
TRBV5-5,NA,TRBJ2-5,NA,CASSSALRGLLETQYF,TGTGCCAGCAGCTCGGCCCTGCGGGGGCTTTTGGAGACCCAGTACTTC
TRBV30,TRBD1,TRBJ2-7,NA,CAWSVPPAGGRRYEQYF,TGTGCCTGGAGTGTACCCCCGGCAGGGGGTAGGAGATACGAGCAGTACTTC
TRBV30,TRBD1,TRBJ1-2,medium-sized,CAWSVRQGNYGYTF,TGTGCCTGGAGTGTCCGACAGGGGAACTATGGCTACACCTTC
TRBV13,TRBD1,TRBJ1-1,medium-sized,CASSLGGTGEEAFF,TGTGCCAGCAGCTTAGGCGGTACAGGGGAGGAAGCTTTCTTT
TRBV6-6,NA,TRBJ2-7,medium-sized,CASRFPRYEQYF,TGTGCCAGCAGGTTTCCTCGCTACGAGCAGTACTTC
TRBV5-1,NA,TRBJ2-1,NA,CASSLAGVLEQFF,TGCGCCAGCAGCTTGGCCGGGGTTCTTGAGCAGTTCTTC
TRBV6-2/TRBV6-3,TRBD2,TRBJ2-2,few,CASSYMRGDGGELFF,TGTGCCAGCAGTTATATGCGGGGGGACGGCGGGGAGCTGTTTTTT
TRBV20-1,TRBD2,TRBJ2-7,NA,CSARGSSGGAYEQYF,TGCAGTGCTAGGGGTTCGAGCGGGGGGGCCTACGAGCAGTACTTC
TRBV7-2,TRBD2,TRBJ2-2,few,CASSLLRLAGGRMSGELFF,TGTGCCAGCAGCCTACTCCGACTAGCGGGGGGTCGGATGTCCGGGGAGCTGTTTTTT
TRBV19,NA,TRBJ2-3,NA,CASSIDRDTQYF,TGTGCCAGTAGTATAGATCGAGATACGCAGTATTTT
TRBV7-3,TRBD2,TRBJ2-7,NA,CASSFSGGHSYEQYF,TGTGCCAGCAGCTTTAGCGGGGGCCACTCCTACGAGCAGTACTTC
TRBV6-2/TRBV6-3,TRBD1,TRBJ2-3,few,CASSPRDSRTDTQYF,TGTGCCAGCAGTCCCCGGGACAGCCGCACAGATACGCAGTATTTT